The 17 T cell receptor beta chains reported below all come from one sample, sequenced in a study of T cells in tuberculosis. Using immunoSEQ multiplex PCR, the repertoire was profiled, and TCRdb retains in-frame clones only, with some absent. The sample records roughly 60,000 clones, approximately 81% being singletons. Cells were sorted from thawed PBMC rested overnight and stained with GMM-loaded CD1B tetramer, viability dye and anti-CD3. CD1B tetramers were loaded with Rhodococcus equi-derived C32 glucose monomycolate. The sample taken for sequencing was CD1b-GMM tetramer-negative cells sorted from PBMCs. The receptors here all came from an adult woman with latent tuberculosis.

The rearrangement uses TRBV7-2 and TRBJ2-7; perhaps TRBD2 as D (5 bases). V was clipped by 5 bases and J by 3 bases, with 14 bases between them. Germline lookup yields CDR1 SGHTA and CDR2 FQGNSA. CDR3 length: 14 amino acids. The CDR3 spells CASSQGLGSYEQYF. The DNA for the CDR3 is TGTGCCAGCAGCCAAGGACTGGGGAGCTACGAGCAGTACTTC.

The gene calls are TRBV19 and TRBJ1-1; D uncertain. CDR3 length: 13 amino acids. V was clipped by 4 bases and J by 2 bases, with 8 bases between them. In germline, CDR1 is LNHDA, CDR2 SQIVND (reference sequence). The CDR3 bases are TGTGCCAGTAGTACCACTATTAACACTGAAGCTTTCTTT. Translated, it gives CASSTTINTEAFF.

This clone was detected only once. V is TRBV18 and J is TRBJ2-2; TRBD2 might be the D (6 bases). V lost 5 bases and J 1 base, leaving 17 bases between the germline ends. This CDR3 comprises 17 residues. Looked up from germline, CDR1 is KGHSH and CDR2 is LQKENI. CDR3 in amino acids: CASSELRVGGNTGELFF. The CDR3 region has the DNA TGTGCCAGCTCAGAACTCCGCGTGGGAGGGAACACCGGGGAGCTGTTTTTT. The full variable domain, rest sourced from reference TRBV18 and TRBJ2-2, is NAGVMQNPRHLVRRRGQEARLRCSPMKGHSHVYWYRQLPEEGLKFMVYLQKENIIDESGMPKERFSAEFPKEGPSILRIQQVVRGDSAAYFCASSELRVGGNTGELFFGEGSRLTVL.

Only one count was recorded for this clone. The chain employs TRBV11-2 and TRBJ2-1; the match to TRBD2 covers 13 bases. CDR3 size: 15 residues. Trimming took 6 bases from V and 7 from J; bases not matched to a gene: 6. The germline CDR1 and CDR2 sequences are SGHAT and FQNNGV. The CDR3 nucleotides are TGTGCCAGCAGACAAACTAGCGGGGGGGGGAATGAGCAGTTCTTC. This gives the protein CASRQTSGGGNEQFF.

J is TRBJ2-7 and V is TRBV6-5; TRBD2 matches 11 bases. The CDR3 is 14 residues long. V shed 5 bases and J 5 bases; nucleotides not matched to a gene: 5. Germline V gives CDR1 MNHEY, CDR2 SVGAGI. The DNA for the CDR3 is TGTGCCAGCAGTGCTAGCGGGAGGCTGGACGAGCAGTACTTC. Amino acids: CASSASGRLDEQYF.

The rearrangement joins TRBV6-1 to TRBJ2-1, with D maybe TRBD1 (6 bases). The CDR3 totals 15 residues. CDR1 is MNHNS and CDR2 is SASEGT in the germline V gene. Trimming pared 6 bases from V and 1 base from J, leaving 13 bases between. The CDR3 DNA follows: TGTGCCAGCAGGGAGGACAGAAGTTCCTACAATGAGCAGTTCTTC. This encodes CASREDRSSYNEQFF.

This clone has only one observation. The rearrangement uses TRBV14 and TRBJ2-7; D remains ambiguous. Trimming stripped 5 bases from V and 3 bases from J, with 5 bases between. CDR3 size: 11 residues. Germline-derived CDR1 and CDR2 are SGHDN and FVKESK. DNA of the CDR3: TGTGCCAGCAGCGAGAACTACGAGCAGTACTTC. Translation gives CASSENYEQYF.

CDR3 loop: CASSAGPSGYGYTF. The CDR3 region has the DNA TGTGCCAGCAGCGCAGGGCCCTCTGGCTATGGCTACACCTTC. This chain uses TRBV2 with TRBJ1-2, with D possibly TRBD1 on 5 matching bases. Per the germline V gene, CDR1 is SNHLY and CDR2 is FYNNEI. Trimming left V 6 bases short and J 4 bases short, with 15 bases between. The length of the CDR3 is 14 residues. The full variable domain, rest sourced from reference TRBV2 and TRBJ1-2, is EPEVTQTPSHQVTQMGQEVILRCVPISNHLYFYWYRQILGQKVEFLVSFYNNEISEKSEIFDDQFSVERPDGSNFTLKIRSTKLEDSAMYFCASSAGPSGYGYTFGSGTRLTVV.

This chain links TRBV11-3 with TRBJ2-7; tentative D call: TRBD1 (5 bases). Looked up from germline, CDR1 is SGHNT and CDR2 is YENEEA. V was clipped by 5 bases and J by 4 bases, with 15 bases between them. The CDR3 has 14 residues. In DNA, the CDR3 is TGTGCCAGCAGCACGCGGACACAAATATACGAGCAGTACTTC. This codes for CASSTRTQIYEQYF.

Notes on this clone: The junction differs from germline at one of its ends, possibly a read error. The chain uses TRBV6-4 and TRBJ2-1, with D tentatively TRBD2 (6 bases). This CDR3 contains 12 residues. CDR1 is MRHNA and CDR2 is SNTAGT in the germline V gene. CDR3 coding DNA: TGTGCCGGCAGTGACTCCCCGGGAGTTAGGTTCTTC. Translated, it gives CAGSDSPGVRFF.

This sequence joins TRBV21-1 and TRBJ1-1; no DNA check was done on the table's D call, TRBD1. TRBV21-1 is marked as a pseudogene. CDR3 length equals 18 residues. Here the CDR3 reads CASSKALYPGRLNTEAFF. The CDR3, as DNA: TGTGCCAGCAGCAAAGCGCTTTACCCAGGCCGGTTGAACACTGAAGCTTTCTTT.

This chain uses TRBV6-5 with TRBJ2-7; 12 nucleotides line up with TRBD2. This CDR3 is 14 amino acids long. CDR1 is MNHEY, CDR2 SVGAGI, per germline. Trimming removed 8 bases from V and 5 bases from J; junction bases left unmatched: 7. The CDR3 loop reads CASGLAGRLDEQYF. CDR3 sequence (DNA): TGTGCCAGCGGACTAGCGGGGAGATTGGACGAGCAGTACTTC.

The CDR3 DNA reads as TGCGCCAGCAGTGATCCGACAGCGCTATGTGAAAAACTGTTTTTT. The encoded protein is CASSDPTALCEKLFF. V usage is TRBV10-1 and J usage is TRBJ1-4; a weak D match, TRBD1 (5 bases). Germline V gene lookup returns CDR1 WNHNN and CDR2 SYGVQD (reference sequence). The CDR3 is made up of 15 amino acids. V lost 3 bases and J lost 7, with 15 bases in between.

This clone is medium-sized (0.01 to 0.1%) by share. The rearrangement joins TRBV19 to TRBJ1-4; 12 positions agree with TRBD1. Germline CDR1 is LNHDA and CDR2 is SQIVND (reference sequence). V lost 6 bases to trimming and J lost 10 bases; unmatched junction nucleotides: 3. The CDR3 covers 13 residues. CDR3 sequence: CASSGTGGGKLFF. The CDR3 DNA is TGTGCCAGTAGCGGGACAGGGGGCGGAAAACTGTTTTTT.

This chain joins TRBV6-5 and TRBJ2-7; TRBD2 matches 9 bases. V lost 2 bases, J lost 6 bases, and 8 bases stayed unmatched. The CDR3 sequence is 15 residues long. Germline V CDR1 and CDR2: MNHEY, SVGAGI. The DNA of the CDR3 is TGTGCCAGCAGTTACGGCGGGGGGGGCATCAGCGAGCAGTACTTC. Its protein is CASSYGGGGISEQYF.

This clone was detected once. The V call is TRBV30, the J call TRBJ1-1, with 8 bases matching TRBD1. The length of the CDR3 is 14 residues. Germline V gives CDR1 GTSNPN, CDR2 SVGIG (reference sequence). The V gene end was trimmed by 3 bases and the J gene end by 2 bases; junction bases not matched to a gene: 5. Written as DNA, the CDR3 is TGTGCCTGGAGGGTCGACAGGGGCAACACTGAAGCTTTCTTT. Amino acids: CAWRVDRGNTEAFF.

This clone was seen just once. The chain has TRBV5-1 and TRBJ2-3; TRBD2 aligns across 12 bases. Germline CDR1 reads SGHRS; CDR2 reads YFSETQ. This CDR3 comprises 18 residues. Losses at the gene ends were 2 bases for V and 1 base for J; bases not matched to a gene: 8. In nucleotides, the CDR3 is TGCGCCAGCAGCTTCCTGGGCCCTAGCGGGAGGGGCACAGATACGCAGTATTTT. The encoded protein is CASSFLGPSGRGTDTQYF.